The 20 T cell receptor beta chains below were found in one sample sequenced in a study of blood T cell repertoires in COVID-19. Clones were read by immunoSEQ multiplex PCR, and TCRdb kept only the in-frame ones, dropping some. The repertoire holds fewer than 250,000 clones, with 85% to 90% as singletons. Input material: PBMCs or T cells enriched from blood (not recorded which). The receptor source for this set is a man aged 45-65 years who had been exposed to COVID-19.

This chain uses TRBV27 with TRBJ1-5; D call uncertain. The CDR3 contains 14 residues. Per the germline V gene, CDR1 is MNHEY and CDR2 is SMNVEV (reference sequence). V was trimmed by 5 bases and J by 1 base, leaving 9 bases between them. DNA for the CDR3: TGTGCCAGCAGTCTTCCGGGGAGCAATCAGCCCCAGCATTTT. Protein product: CASSLPGSNQPQHF.

The rearrangement uses TRBV6-1 and TRBJ1-1; D gene ambiguous. Germline-derived CDR1 and CDR2 are MNHNS and SASEGT. CDR3 length: 13 residues. With 1 base removed from V and 2 bases from J, the gap between germline ends came to 5 bases. CDR3 DNA sequence: TGTGCCAGCAGTGAAGGACAAAACACTGAAGCTTTCTTT. Its protein product is CASSEGQNTEAFF.

The gene calls are TRBV7-3 and TRBJ2-1; 13 bases agree with TRBD2. The germline V gene has CDR1 SGHTA and CDR2 FQGTGA. There are 14 residues in the CDR3. V shed 4 bases, J shed 7 bases, and the junction held 1 base outside the gene matches. CDR3: CASSSTSGGNEQFF. The CDR3 DNA reads as TGTGCCAGCAGCTCGACTAGCGGGGGGAATGAGCAGTTCTTC.

This clone was found a few times. This chain uses TRBV5-1 with TRBJ2-2; 14 nucleotides agree with TRBD2. CDR3 length equals 19 residues. Losses at the gene ends were 4 bases for V and 6 bases for J; bases not matched to a gene: 14. CDR1 is SGHRS and CDR2 is YFSETQ in the germline V gene. The CDR3 region has the DNA TGCGCCAGCAGCGCCACCGGGACTAGCGGGGGTGGTCATGCCGGGGAGCTGTTTTTT. It translates to CASSATGTSGGGHAGELFF.

The chain recombines TRBV10-3 with TRBJ1-2, with no clear D. Trimming removed 4 bases at V and 6 bases at J, with 15 bases between. This CDR3 has 14 amino acids. Germline V gene data show CDR1 as ENHRY and CDR2 as SYGVKD. The CDR3 DNA follows: TGTGCCATCAGTGGGAGGGTAGAGTCGAATGGCTACACCTTC. Amino acid sequence: CAISGRVESNGYTF.

V is TRBV5-1 and J is TRBJ2-2, with TRBD1 matching 10 bases. This CDR3 comprises 15 residues. The V and J ends lost 5 bases and 7 bases, in that order; junction bases with no gene match: 8. The germline gives CDR1 SGHRS, CDR2 YFSETQ. The CDR3 loop reads CASSQDRGIGGELFF. As DNA, the CDR3 is TGCGCCAGCAGTCAGGACAGGGGGATAGGCGGGGAGCTGTTTTTT.

As to this clone: Other DNA sequences in the sample encode the same CDR3. V is TRBV6-5 and J is TRBJ2-5, with D possibly matching TRBD1 (6 bases). CDR1 is MNHEY and CDR2 is SVGAGI in the germline V gene. This CDR3 contains 13 residues. V lost 6 bases to trimming and J lost 1 base, with 9 bases between them. CDR3 in amino acids: CASRRTVQETQYF. In DNA form, the CDR3 reads TGTGCCAGCAGGAGGACAGTCCAAGAGACCCAGTACTTC.

V and J are TRBV5-1 and TRBJ2-1; 12 nucleotides match TRBD2. The V segment lost 2 bases and the J segment 1 base; nucleotides outside the gene matches: 7. CDR3 length: 18 amino acids. Germline V gene data show CDR1 as SGHRS and CDR2 as YFSETQ. In DNA, the CDR3 is TGCGCCAGCAGCTTTCCGACTAGCGGGAGAAATTCCTACAATGAGCAGTTCTTC. It is translated as CASSFPTSGRNSYNEQFF.

The chain links TRBV6-4 to TRBJ2-2; D might be TRBD1 (6 bases). V lost 3 bases and J 4 bases, leaving 6 bases between the germline ends. The germline CDR1 and CDR2 sequences are MRHNA and SNTAGT. The CDR3 has 13 residues. As DNA, the CDR3 is TGTGCCAGCAGTGAACAGGGCACCGGGGAGCTGTTTTTT. Amino acid sequence: CASSEQGTGELFF.

The table lists this clone with a count of one. The chain recombines TRBV6-4 with TRBJ2-7, with 9 nucleotides matching TRBD2. Germline V lookup: CDR1 MRHNA, CDR2 SNTAGT. J was trimmed by 12 bases and V by 6 bases; bases with no gene match: 3. This CDR3 contains 10 residues. The DNA of the CDR3 is TGTGCCAGCAGAACTAGCGGGCCGTACGTC. Translation: CASRTSGPYV.

This rearrangement joins TRBV19 to TRBJ1-4; 7 bases fit TRBD1. J lost 10 bases, V lost 4 bases, and 15 bases had no gene match. CDR1 LNHDA and CDR2 SQIVND come from the germline V gene (reference sequence). The CDR3 sequence is 16 residues long. This CDR3 reads CASSTAPGQQTGKLFF. DNA of the CDR3: TGTGCCAGTAGTACGGCTCCGGGACAGCAAACGGGAAAACTGTTTTTT.

This chain connects TRBV5-8 to TRBJ2-3; D possibly corresponds to TRBD1 (6 bases). Trimming took off 4 bases at V and 9 bases at J, with 18 bases between the two ends. The CDR3 contains 14 residues. CDR1 is SGHTS and CDR2 is YDEGEE in the germline V gene. The CDR3 is CASSPRSVGATQYF. The CDR3 region has the DNA TGTGCCAGCAGCCCCCGTTCGGTGGGGGCGACGCAGTATTTT.

This clone was observed a single time. The genes are TRBV7-9 and TRBJ1-2; TRBD1 might be the D (5 bases). V was shortened by 0 bases and J by 7 bases, with 24 bases between the two germline ends. The germline V gene has CDR1 SEHNR and CDR2 FQNEAQ (reference sequence). There are 18 residues in the CDR3. DNA for the CDR3: TGTGCCAGCAGCTTAGCAGGTGGGGGGTCCGGAGGGTCTGCTGGCTACACCTTC. Translating gives CASSLAGGGSGGSAGYTF.

This clone was counted once. The rearrangement links TRBV1 to TRBJ2-1; the table's D gene call, TRBD2, was not cross checked with the DNA. TRBV1 is reported as a pseudogene. The CDR3 sequence is 19 residues long. In DNA form, the CDR3 reads TGCACCAGCTCCGCGGAGTCTAGGTCGCTAGCGGAAGCTTACAATGAGCAGTTCTTC. Protein sequence: CTSSAESRSLAEAYNEQFF.

This clone occurred once. This chain connects TRBV13 to TRBJ1-6, with TRBD1 identical over 10 bases. V lost 5 bases, J lost 10 bases, and 11 bases stayed unmatched. Germline loops: CDR1 PRHDT, CDR2 FYEKMQ (reference sequence). The CDR3 spans 16 residues. CDR3 nucleotides: TGTGCCAGCAGCAGGGACAGGGGTTATTCGGGGTCACCCCTCCACTTT. Protein: CASSRDRGYSGSPLHF.

The J gene is TRBJ2-2, the V gene TRBV6-5; 11 bases are a match to TRBD1. CDR3 length: 16 residues. With V trimmed by 4 bases and J by 6 bases, 7 bases remained unmatched. Germline V lookup: CDR1 MNHEY, CDR2 SVGAGI. The chain's CDR3 is CASSFRTGGSAGELFF. CDR3 bases: TGTGCCAGCAGTTTCCGGACAGGGGGCTCCGCCGGGGAGCTGTTTTTT.

V usage is TRBV7-6 and J usage is TRBJ2-3, with D possibly matching TRBD1 (6 bases). V lost 7 bases and J 2 bases, leaving 13 bases between the germline ends. The germline CDR1 and CDR2 sequences are SGHVS and FNYEAQ. This CDR3 is 14 amino acids long. Written as DNA, the CDR3 is TGTGCCAGCAAACAGGGTCCATACACAGATACGCAGTATTTT. It is translated as CASKQGPYTDTQYF.

V gene TRBV7-3 combines with J gene TRBJ2-5; D possibly corresponds to TRBD2 (5 bases). The germline CDR1 and CDR2 sequences are SGHTA and FQGTGA. This CDR3 spans 13 amino acids. Trimming shortened V by 4 bases and J by 4 bases, and 10 bases separated the two germline ends. CDR3 bases: TGTGCCAGCAGCTCTACTAGTGGAGAGACCCAGTACTTC. It yields the protein CASSSTSGETQYF.

The CDR3 nucleotides are TGCGCCAGCAGCTCCCCGGACAGAAACATTCAGTACTTC. Its translation is CASSSPDRNIQYF. The chain recombines TRBV5-1 with TRBJ2-4; possible D gene TRBD1, 6 bases. Trimming pared 3 bases from V and 6 bases from J, leaving 10 bases between. The germline V gene has CDR1 SGHRS and CDR2 YFSETQ. CDR3 length: 13 amino acids.

V is TRBV5-1 and J is TRBJ1-1; 9 positions match TRBD1. Trimming at V came to 3 bases and at J to 1 base, leaving 4 bases not matched to a gene. This CDR3 has 15 amino acids. Germline-derived CDR1 and CDR2 are SGHRS and YFSETQ. In DNA form, the CDR3 reads TGCGCCAGCAGCTCCCCGGGACAGGGGAACACTGAAGCTTTCTTT. Amino acid sequence: CASSSPGQGNTEAFF.